The rows below give T cell receptor beta chains drawn from one sample of a study of blood T cell repertoires in COVID-19. TCRdb's table, derived via immunoSEQ multiplex PCR, lists solely in-frame clones and lacks some. Of approximately 230,000 clones listed, around 88% are singletons. The sample was peripheral blood. The receptors derive from a man older than 75 with acute or convalescent COVID-19. Both conserved end residues are part of each CDR3. Fields, in order: J gene, V gene, clone size, CDR3 protein. Rows may omit the clone size; those that give it use once, few, many or a size class.

j_gene: TRBJ1-1; v_gene: TRBV11-3; abundance: -; CDR3aa: CASSSSGSQNTEAFF
j_gene: TRBJ2-5; v_gene: TRBV10-3; abundance: -; CDR3aa: CAISESGTGQYF
j_gene: TRBJ2-1; v_gene: TRBV6-1; abundance: once; CDR3aa: CASSEPGQGADEQFF
j_gene: TRBJ1-5; v_gene: TRBV7-9; abundance: -; CDR3aa: CASSQQDLLPSNQPQHF
j_gene: TRBJ2-3; v_gene: TRBV7-3; abundance: -; CDR3aa: CASSSGLGADTQYF
j_gene: TRBJ2-1; v_gene: TRBV9; abundance: -; CDR3aa: CASSVDRAPQFF
j_gene: TRBJ1-2; v_gene: TRBV11-2; abundance: -; CDR3aa: CASSLVVSGGHYGYTF
j_gene: TRBJ1-1; v_gene: TRBV6-6; abundance: -; CDR3aa: CASSYSRQGSEAFF
j_gene: TRBJ2-4; v_gene: TRBV28; abundance: once; CDR3aa: CASSPQGPGWYF
j_gene: TRBJ2-5; v_gene: TRBV7-2; abundance: -; CDR3aa: CASSLQTSGVQETQYF
j_gene: TRBJ2-1; v_gene: TRBV9; abundance: -; CDR3aa: CASSPGQWYNEQFF
j_gene: TRBJ1-1; v_gene: TRBV5-6; abundance: -; CDR3aa: CASSLTRDEAFF
j_gene: TRBJ1-5; v_gene: TRBV7-2; abundance: -; CDR3aa: CASGQGGNQPQHF
j_gene: TRBJ2-6; v_gene: TRBV15; abundance: -; CDR3aa: CATSRDASPSGANVLTF
j_gene: TRBJ1-3; v_gene: TRBV18; abundance: -; CDR3aa: CASSLRQRQAGNTIYF
j_gene: TRBJ1-1; v_gene: TRBV9; abundance: once; CDR3aa: CASRAYEDRVNTEAFF
j_gene: TRBJ1-3; v_gene: TRBV5-1; abundance: -; CDR3aa: CASSLEAGVGNTIYF
j_gene: TRBJ2-7; v_gene: TRBV21-1; abundance: -; CDR3aa: CAKIPRDINYEQYF
j_gene: TRBJ2-7; v_gene: TRBV5-1; abundance: -; CDR3aa: CASSLVGTGSYEQYF
j_gene: TRBJ2-5; v_gene: TRBV12-3/TRBV12-4; abundance: -; CDR3aa: CASSISGRKTQYF
j_gene: TRBJ2-7; v_gene: TRBV28; abundance: -; CDR3aa: CASSTSGREYEQYF
j_gene: TRBJ1-5; v_gene: TRBV21-1; abundance: -; CDR3aa: CASSPKRGTGARGQPQHF
j_gene: TRBJ1-2; v_gene: TRBV5-1; abundance: -; CDR3aa: CASSLARGGGYTF
j_gene: TRBJ1-6; v_gene: TRBV5-8; abundance: few; CDR3aa: CASSLQLGDFYYNSPLHF
j_gene: TRBJ1-2; v_gene: TRBV19; abundance: -; CDR3aa: CASSLSGVGYTF
j_gene: TRBJ2-1; v_gene: TRBV5-1; abundance: -; CDR3aa: CASRLAGGGNEQFF
j_gene: TRBJ1-1; v_gene: TRBV19; abundance: -; CDR3aa: CASSTGTGSLDTEAFF
j_gene: TRBJ1-1; v_gene: TRBV2; abundance: -; CDR3aa: CASSSLRTGNAEAFF
j_gene: TRBJ1-5; v_gene: TRBV19; abundance: -; CDR3aa: CASSILWDRGLGNQPQHF
j_gene: TRBJ1-1; v_gene: TRBV11-2; abundance: -; CDR3aa: CASSFRQGTEAFF
j_gene: TRBJ1-5; v_gene: TRBV18; abundance: few; CDR3aa: CASSLDRVGGNQPQHF
j_gene: TRBJ2-2; v_gene: TRBV7-3; abundance: once; CDR3aa: CASSLTVSGANTGELFF
j_gene: TRBJ1-5; v_gene: TRBV28; abundance: -; CDR3aa: CASSHSRGNQPQHF
j_gene: TRBJ1-5; v_gene: TRBV27; abundance: -; CDR3aa: CASSVTWNQPQHF